The TCR beta chain under discussion was sequenced for a study of response to subunit inactivated influenza vaccine. The germline V gene has CDR1 DFQATT and CDR2 SNEGSKA (reference sequence). The CDR3 has 15 amino acids. The V and J ends lost 3 bases and 0 bases respectively, with 12 bases between them. TCRdb re-called the RT-PCR reads with MiXCR, one entry per CDR3 protein. The profile shows a few hundred thousand distinct CDR3 sequences, 10% to 15% of them singletons. The sequence came from a man between 50 and 59 years old who received an inactivated influenza vaccine. The sample was non-naive T cells sorted from PBMCs, taken less than 15 days before vaccination. The chain carries TRBV20-1 and TRBJ2-1; TRBD1 is a possible D gene (5 bases). The CDR3 region is CSASRGRHSYNEQFF. CDR3 sequence (DNA): TGCAGTGCTAGTAGGGGTCGACACTCCTACAATGAGCAGTTCTTC.